This TCR beta chain was recovered during a study of post-analysis software for immune sequencing data. Study background: Multiple sclerosis in the patients followed relapsing-remitting, secondary progressive and progressive-relapsing courses. General study results and limits: TRBV5-6, TRBV5-1 and TRBV20-1 were among four or five TRBV segments more frequent in patients than controls. Those with multiple sclerosis, the patient group, showed significantly lower normalized Chao1 diversity than controls.

Concerning this clonotype: Its antigen is unknown.

The V gene end was trimmed by 4 bases and the J gene end by 9 bases; junction bases not matched to a gene: 16. The CDR3 sequence is 17 residues long. CDR1 and CDR2 from the germline V gene are SGHVS and FNYEAQ. TCR beta cDNA libraries included unique molecular identifiers. Each CDR3 protein gets one entry after TCRdb re-called the PCR reads with MiXCR. The sample contains under 200,000 distinct CDR3 sequences, 35% to 40% of which appear only once. This TCR was recovered from a girl between 10 and 17 years old with multiple sclerosis. The input for sequencing was blood, taken after autologous hematopoietic stem cell transplantation. The chain recombines TRBV7-6 with TRBJ2-1; 9 positions agree with TRBD1. The CDR3 sequence is CASSSAQGASGFSEQFF. CDR3 sequence (DNA): TGTGCCAGCAGCTCCGCACAGGGGGCTAGCGGCTTTAGTGAGCAGTTCTTC.